This is a list of T cell receptor beta chains from one sample in a study of PD-1 blockade in classical Hodgkin lymphoma. Only in-frame clones appear in the TCRdb table, and some are missing; sequencing was by immunoSEQ multiplex PCR. The sample yields tens of thousands of clones, roughly 90% seen once. Sequenced input: CD4+ T cells from blood. These receptors were obtained from a human donor with classical Hodgkin lymphoma. Both conserved end residues are part of each CDR3. The D gene is left open where the match is weak. Not all rows give a size; the values are once, few, many and, for expanded clones, a class.

>TRBD2|-|TRBV2|TRBJ2-3
CASSELAGGLDTQYF
TGTGCCAGCAGTGAACTAGCGGGGGGGCTAGATACGCAGTATTTT
>-|-|TRBV5-1|TRBJ2-3
CASSPDTPTVSTDTQYF
TGCGCCAGCAGCCCGGACACGCCAACAGTAAGCACAGATACGCAGTATTTT
>-|-|TRBV5-4|TRBJ1-1
CASSLGGREAFF
TGTGCCAGCAGCTTGGGGGGGCGGGAAGCTTTCTTT
>TRBD2|once|TRBV5-1|TRBJ2-1
CASSPSGGAYNEQFF
TGCGCCAGCAGCCCCAGCGGGGGGGCTTACAATGAGCAGTTCTTC
>-|-|TRBV18|TRBJ2-3
CASSPSPTETDTQYF
TGTGCCAGCTCACCTTCCCCAACCGAAACAGATACGCAGTATTTT
>TRBD1|-|TRBV7-2|TRBJ2-7
CASSKVQGTSYEQYF
TGTGCCAGCAGCAAGGTACAGGGGACCAGTTACGAGCAGTACTTC
>-|-|TRBV5-1|TRBJ2-6
CASSPRGSGANVLTF
TGCGCCAGCAGCCCACGGGGATCTGGGGCCAACGTCCTGACTTTC
>TRBD2|-|TRBV7-9|TRBJ2-2
CASTPGQGGAGELFF
TGTGCCAGCACCCCAGGGCAGGGAGGGGCCGGGGAGCTGTTTTTT
>-|-|TRBV4-1|TRBJ2-7
CASSQRLGSSYEQYF
TGCGCCAGCAGCCAAAGATTAGGGAGCTCCTACGAGCAGTACTTC
>TRBD1|-|TRBV10-3|TRBJ2-7
CAIGTGAWEQYF
TGTGCCATCGGGACAGGGGCCTGGGAGCAGTACTTC
>TRBD1|-|TRBV27|TRBJ1-2
CASSFQQGYGYTF
TGTGCCAGCAGTTTCCAACAGGGGTATGGCTACACCTTC
>-|-|TRBV5-1|TRBJ2-7
CASRRESGSYYEQYF
TGCGCCAGCAGGAGAGAGTCGGGGTCATACTACGAGCAGTACTTC
>-|-|TRBV18|TRBJ2-7
CASSPMDGTYEQYF
TGTGCCAGCTCACCCATGGACGGAACCTACGAGCAGTACTTC
>TRBD2|-|TRBV10-3|TRBJ2-7
CATETSGSSYEQYF
TGTGCCACGGAAACTAGCGGAAGCTCCTACGAGCAGTACTTC
>-|-|TRBV9|TRBJ2-5
CASSVDHGTMETQYF
TGTGCCAGCAGCGTAGATCATGGGACAATGGAGACCCAGTACTTC
>-|-|TRBV7-2|TRBJ1-1
CASSTYQQGRLRAFF
TGTGCCAGCAGCACCTACCAACAGGGTCGTTTGCGGGCTTTCTTT
>-|-|TRBV18|TRBJ2-5
CASSDQGTQYF
TGTGCCAGCTCCGACCAAGGGACCCAGTACTTC
>-|-|TRBV5-1|TRBJ2-7
CASSSGSAYEQYF
TGCGCCAGCAGCTCCGGGAGCGCCTACGAGCAGTACTTC
>-|-|TRBV7-2|TRBJ1-4
CASSSRAGNEKLFF
TGTGCCAGCAGCTCTCGTGCAGGGAATGAAAAACTGTTTTTT
>-|-|TRBV19|TRBJ2-2
CASSPVGSTGELFF
TGTGCCAGTAGCCCCGTTGGCTCCACCGGGGAGCTGTTTTTT
>TRBD1|-|TRBV5-4|TRBJ2-7
CASSVDRFYEQYF
TGTGCCAGCAGCGTGGACAGGTTTTACGAGCAGTACTTC
>TRBD2|-|TRBV9|TRBJ2-1
CASSPLAGPYNEQFF
TGTGCCAGCAGCCCTTTAGCGGGACCGTACAATGAGCAGTTCTTC
>TRBD1|-|TRBV2|TRBJ1-6
CASRGARQGRNSPLHF
TGTGCCAGCAGGGGGGCTAGACAGGGGAGGAATTCACCCCTCCACTTT
>-|-|TRBV11-3|TRBJ2-2
CASSLTRNTGELFF
TGTGCCAGCAGCTTGACTAGAAACACCGGGGAGCTGTTTTTT
>-|-|TRBV4-1|TRBJ1-2
CASSHIGGGPSSYGYTF
TGCGCCAGCAGCCACATTGGGGGGGGTCCCTCTAGCTATGGCTACACCTTC